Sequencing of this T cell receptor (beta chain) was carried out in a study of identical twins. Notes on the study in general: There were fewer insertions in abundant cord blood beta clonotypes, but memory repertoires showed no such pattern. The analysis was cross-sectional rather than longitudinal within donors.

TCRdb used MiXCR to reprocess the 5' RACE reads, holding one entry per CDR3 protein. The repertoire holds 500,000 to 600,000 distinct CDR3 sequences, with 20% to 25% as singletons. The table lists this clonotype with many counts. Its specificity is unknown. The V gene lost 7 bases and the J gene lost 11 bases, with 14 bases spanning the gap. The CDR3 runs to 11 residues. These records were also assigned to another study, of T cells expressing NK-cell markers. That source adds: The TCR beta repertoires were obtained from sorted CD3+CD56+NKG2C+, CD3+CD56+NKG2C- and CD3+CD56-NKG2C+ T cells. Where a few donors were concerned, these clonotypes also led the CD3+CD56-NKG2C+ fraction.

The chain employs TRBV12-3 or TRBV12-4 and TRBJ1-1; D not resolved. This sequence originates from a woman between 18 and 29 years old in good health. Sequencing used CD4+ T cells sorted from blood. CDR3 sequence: CASNKRHEAFF. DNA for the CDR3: TGTGCCAGCAACAAACGACACGAGGCTTTCTTT.